This T cell receptor beta chain was sequenced during a study of T cell clonotyping in hematopoietic cell transplantation. At the level of the study: Recipient samples before transplant were obtained post-cytoreduction.

This clone was counted only a few times. Its cognate antigen is unknown. Study conclusions and caveats: Recipient TCR diversity dropped after transplant; expanded clonotypes rose from day 30 to 180.

The time point was: recipient sample about 28 days before transplant, after cytoreduction. Recipients were bled about 28 days pretransplant and at posttransplant days 30, 100, 180. The CDR3 sequence is 15 residues long. V dropped 6 bases and J dropped 3 bases, with 15 bases sitting between them. The germline CDR1 and CDR2 sequences are MNHNS and SASEGT. Generated by immunoSEQ multiplex PCR, the TCRdb table keeps only in-frame clones and is missing some. The table has tens of thousands of clones, 86% seen once. The starting material was peripheral blood mononuclear cells, obtained before stem cell transplant. This chain links TRBV6-1 with TRBJ1-3; possible D gene TRBD1, 5 bases. This receptor was identified in a man in his fifties or sixties with biphenotypic leukemia. Some clones in this sample may be carry-over from other donors' samples. The CDR3 nucleotides read TGTGCCAGCAGAGAGAACTCGGGACGTGGAAACACCATATATTTT. It specifies CASRENSGRGNTIYF.